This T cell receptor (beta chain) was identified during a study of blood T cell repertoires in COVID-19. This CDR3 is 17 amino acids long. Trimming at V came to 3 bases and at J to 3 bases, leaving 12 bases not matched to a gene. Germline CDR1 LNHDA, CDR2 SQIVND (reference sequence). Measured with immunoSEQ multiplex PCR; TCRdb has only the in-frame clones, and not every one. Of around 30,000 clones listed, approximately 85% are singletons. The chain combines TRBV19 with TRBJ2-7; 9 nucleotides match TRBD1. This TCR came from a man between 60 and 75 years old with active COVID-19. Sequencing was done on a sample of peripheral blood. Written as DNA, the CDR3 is TGTGCCAGTAGTATGAGGGGACAGGGTATTGGCGGCTACGAGCAGTACTTC. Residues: CASSMRGQGIGGYEQYF. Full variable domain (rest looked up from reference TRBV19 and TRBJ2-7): DGGITQSPKYLFRKEGQNVTLSCEQNLNHDAMYWYRQDPGQGLRLIYYSQIVNDFQKGDIAEGYSVSREKKESFPLTVTSAQKNPTAFYLCASSMRGQGIGGYEQYFGPGTRLTVT.